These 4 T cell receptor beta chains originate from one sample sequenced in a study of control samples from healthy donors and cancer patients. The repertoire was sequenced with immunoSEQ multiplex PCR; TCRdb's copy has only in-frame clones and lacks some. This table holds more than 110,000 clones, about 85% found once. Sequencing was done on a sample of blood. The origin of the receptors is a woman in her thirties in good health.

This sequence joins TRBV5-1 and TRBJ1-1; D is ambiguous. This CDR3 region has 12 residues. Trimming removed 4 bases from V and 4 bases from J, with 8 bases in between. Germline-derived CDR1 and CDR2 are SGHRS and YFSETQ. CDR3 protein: CASSIGGTEAFF. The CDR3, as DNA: TGCGCCAGCAGCATAGGAGGCACTGAAGCTTTCTTT.

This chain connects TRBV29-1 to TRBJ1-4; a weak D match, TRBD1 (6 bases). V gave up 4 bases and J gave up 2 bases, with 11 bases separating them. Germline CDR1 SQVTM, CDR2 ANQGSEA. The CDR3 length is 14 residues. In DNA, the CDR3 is TGCAGCGTTGGGGGGGCGGAGACTAATGAAAAACTGTTTTTT. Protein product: CSVGGAETNEKLFF.

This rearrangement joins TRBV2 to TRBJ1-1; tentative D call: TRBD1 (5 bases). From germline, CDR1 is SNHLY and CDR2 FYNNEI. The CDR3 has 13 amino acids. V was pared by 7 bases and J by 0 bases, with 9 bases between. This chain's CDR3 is CASNTGLNTEAFF. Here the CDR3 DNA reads TGTGCCAGCAACACAGGCTTGAACACTGAAGCTTTCTTT.

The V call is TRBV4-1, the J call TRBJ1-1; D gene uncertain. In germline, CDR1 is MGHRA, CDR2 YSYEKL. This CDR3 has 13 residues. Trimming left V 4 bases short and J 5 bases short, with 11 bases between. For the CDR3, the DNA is TGCGCCAGCAGCCTCGTCGAGTATACTGAAGCTTTCTTT. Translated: CASSLVEYTEAFF.